These 18 T cell receptor beta chains were all obtained from the same sample, sequenced in a study of immune characterization of retroperitoneal liposarcoma. TCRdb processed the PCR reads anew with MiXCR; each CDR3 protein has one entry. The data hold over 8,000 distinct CDR3 sequences, with less than 40% observed a single time. The material sequenced was tumor tissue. These receptors all come from a female donor with retroperitoneal liposarcoma.

This chain joins TRBV27 and TRBJ2-5; D not resolved. Trimming took off 3 bases at V and 0 bases at J, with 8 bases between the two ends. The germline CDR1 and CDR2 sequences are MNHEY and SMNVEV (reference sequence). The CDR3 length is 14 residues. For the CDR3, the DNA is TGTGCCAGCAGTTTGAGTAGATACCAAGAGACCCAGTACTTC. Protein sequence: CASSLSRYQETQYF.

This chain links TRBV12-3 or TRBV12-4 with TRBJ2-5; D is uncertain. The CDR3 extends over 13 amino acids. V lost 3 bases, J lost 3 bases, and 8 bases lay in between. This CDR3 reads CASSFYLEETQYF. CDR3 sequence (DNA): TGTGCCAGCAGTTTTTATCTGGAAGAGACCCAGTACTTC.

The V gene is TRBV6-1, the J gene TRBJ2-5; a weak D match, TRBD1 (6 bases). Germline V CDR1 and CDR2: MNHNS, SASEGT. This CDR3 has 13 amino acids. V lost 7 bases to trimming and J lost 3 bases, with 12 bases between them. The CDR3: CASTTGGEETQYF. Written as DNA, the CDR3 is TGTGCCAGCACGACAGGAGGTGAAGAGACCCAGTACTTC.

The V gene is TRBV7-2, the J gene TRBJ2-3; D ambiguous. The CDR3 loop spans 13 amino acids. Per germline, CDR1 SGHTA and CDR2 FQGNSA. V lost 1 base, J lost 4 bases, and 6 bases lay in between. This chain's CDR3 is CASSLVFADTQYF. In DNA, the CDR3 is TGTGCCAGCAGCTTAGTATTCGCAGATACGCAGTATTTT.

J is TRBJ2-4 and V is TRBV7-2, with D tentatively TRBD2 (5 bases). Trimming took off 8 bases at V and 13 bases at J, with 18 bases between the two ends. CDR1 and CDR2 (germline): SGHTA, FQGNSA. CDR3 length equals 12 residues. As DNA, the CDR3 is TGTGCCAGCCATGGAGGATTCTATGAGCAGTACTTC. It codes for CASHGGFYEQYF.

This clonotype was picked up a small number of times. The chain uses TRBV6-5 and TRBJ2-3, with 10 bases identical to TRBD1. The J call may not be correct, given that the DNA end is closer to TRBJ2-1. This CDR3 has 15 residues. Germline CDR1 is MNHEY and CDR2 is SVGAGI. The CDR3 loop reads CASSYSTGGPYEQFF. Here the CDR3 DNA reads TGTGCCAGCAGTTACTCGACAGGGGGCCCCTACGAGCAGTTCTTC.

The V and J genes are TRBV4-1 and TRBJ2-5; D unresolved. Trimming removed 0 bases from V and 2 bases from J, with 4 bases in between. CDR3 length: 13 residues. CDR1 is MGHRA, CDR2 YSYEKL, per germline. The CDR3 spells CASSQENQETQYF. CDR3 in DNA: TGCGCCAGCAGCCAAGAAAATCAAGAGACCCAGTACTTC.

This clonotype was observed a few times. The chain couples TRBV7-2 to TRBJ2-5; D possibly corresponds to TRBD1 (5 bases). The germline V and J ends were trimmed by 5 bases and 5 bases, with 9 bases remaining between them. Germline CDR1 and CDR2: SGHTA and FQGNSA. The CDR3 consists of 12 residues. The CDR3 DNA reads TGTGCCAGCAGCCCCCAGGGTGAGACCCAGTACTTC. Protein product: CASSPQGETQYF.

The table lists this clonotype with a few counts. The V and J genes are TRBV10-3 and TRBJ2-5, with 11 bases fitting TRBD1. Gene TRBJ2-7 matches the end of the DNA better, so the J call may be wrong. The CDR3 sequence is 20 residues long. Germline assignment: CDR1 ENHRY and CDR2 SYGVKD. The CDR3 DNA is TGTGCCATCAGTGACAGTTCAGGAGGACAGGGGGCACCTAGCTCCTACGAGCAGTACTTC. This sequence encodes CAISDSSGGQGAPSSYEQYF.

V usage is TRBV6-6 and J usage is TRBJ1-1; 9 bases are a match to TRBD1. CDR1 is MNHNY and CDR2 is SVGAGI in the germline V gene (reference sequence). The CDR3 is made up of 15 amino acids. After removal of 4 bases from V and 1 base from J, the junction contained 4 bases not matched to a gene. CDR3 region: CASSFPGQGNTEAFF. As DNA, the CDR3 is TGTGCCAGCAGTTTCCCGGGACAGGGGAACACTGAAGCTTTCTTT.

With regard to this clonotype: The junction shows a germline mismatch at one end, possibly a read error. The J gene is TRBJ2-1, the V gene TRBV6-5; tentative D call: TRBD2 (6 bases). Per the germline V gene, CDR1 is MNHEY and CDR2 is SVGAGI. The CDR3 runs 14 residues. CDR3 DNA sequence: TGTGCCAGCATTGGAGGGAACTTAGGCAATGAGCAGCTCTTC. This gives the protein CASIGGNLGNEQLF.

This clonotype is classed as medium-sized. J is TRBJ2-1 and V is TRBV6-1; the D call may be TRBD1 or TRBD2 (5 bases each). The closer fit of TRBJ2-7 to the DNA end suggests the J call may be wrong. There are 14 residues in the CDR3. Germline CDR1 MNHNS, CDR2 SASEGT. The CDR3 DNA follows: TGTGCCAGCAGCAGGGAGTCCCAAAACTACGAGCAGTACTTC. Amino acids: CASSRESQNYEQYF.

The chain employs TRBV6-5 and TRBJ1-6; 7 bases map to TRBD1. This CDR3 contains 15 residues. Per the germline V gene, CDR1 is MNHEY and CDR2 is SVGAGI. V was pared by 5 bases and J by 9 bases, with 10 bases of the junction left unmatched. The CDR3 DNA reads as TGTGCCAGCAGTGAGCTACAGGGGCACGGTTCACCCCTCCACTTT. It yields the protein CASSELQGHGSPLHF.

The chain employs TRBV6-1 and TRBJ2-2; D unresolved. Trimming shortened V by 6 bases and J by 3 bases, and 17 bases separated the two germline ends. The CDR3 totals 16 residues. The germline V gene has CDR1 MNHNS and CDR2 SASEGT. DNA for the CDR3: TGTGCCAGCAGGCCGTCTTGGGTCTGGGACACCGGGGAGCTGTTTTTT. Protein: CASRPSWVWDTGELFF.

This chain joins TRBV6-6 and TRBJ2-3; a weak D match, TRBD2 (6 bases). The V and J ends lost 4 bases and 0 bases respectively, with 11 bases between them. This CDR3 comprises 15 residues. In germline, CDR1 is MNHNY, CDR2 SVGAGI (reference sequence). The CDR3 sequence: CASSLAGLSTDTQYF. The DNA of the CDR3 is TGTGCCAGCAGTTTGGCGGGGCTGAGCACAGATACGCAGTATTTT.

V usage is TRBV7-2 and J usage is TRBJ1-5; the D is unclear. CDR1 is SGHTA, CDR2 FQGNSA, per germline. The germline V and J ends were trimmed by 4 bases and 5 bases, with 15 bases remaining between them. The CDR3 sequence is 15 residues long. The DNA for the CDR3 is TGTGCCAGCAGCTCAATGGGTGGGGAAGATCAGCCCCAGCATTTT. This gives the protein CASSSMGGEDQPQHF.

The table lists this clonotype with many counts. V and J are TRBV6-1 and TRBJ1-1, with D hard to call. Trimming pared 0 bases from V and 7 bases from J, leaving 12 bases between. Germline lookup yields CDR1 MNHNS and CDR2 SASEGT. The CDR3 runs 14 residues. The CDR3 is CASSEAGGLLEAFF. Here the CDR3 DNA reads TGTGCCAGCAGTGAAGCGGGAGGATTGCTTGAAGCTTTCTTT.

This sequence joins TRBV6-1 and TRBJ2-1, with D maybe TRBD2 (5 bases). Germline V lookup: CDR1 MNHNS, CDR2 SASEGT. CDR3 length equals 12 residues. The V end lost 6 bases, the J end lost 13 bases, and 16 bases lay between the germline ends. CDR3 sequence reads: CASSPVGETQFF. CDR3 in DNA: TGTGCCAGCAGCCCCGTTGGGGAGACCCAGTTCTTC.